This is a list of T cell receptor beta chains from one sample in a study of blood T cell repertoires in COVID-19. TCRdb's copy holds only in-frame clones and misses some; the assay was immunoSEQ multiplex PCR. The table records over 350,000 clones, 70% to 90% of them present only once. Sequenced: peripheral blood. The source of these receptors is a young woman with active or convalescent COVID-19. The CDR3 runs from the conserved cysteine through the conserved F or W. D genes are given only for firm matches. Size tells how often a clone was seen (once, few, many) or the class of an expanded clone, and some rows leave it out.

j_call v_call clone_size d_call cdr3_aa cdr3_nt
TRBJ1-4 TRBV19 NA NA CASQPGEGGNEKLFF TGTGCCAGTCAACCGGGGGAGGGGGGCAACGAAAAACTGTTTTTT
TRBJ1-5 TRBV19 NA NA CASSISAGPQPQHF TGTGCCAGTAGTATCTCGGCAGGGCCTCAGCCCCAGCATTTT
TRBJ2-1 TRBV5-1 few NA CASSRGASSYNEQFF TGCGCCAGCAGCCGCGGAGCGAGCTCCTACAATGAGCAGTTCTTC
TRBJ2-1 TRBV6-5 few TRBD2 CASSWGGLANEQFF TGTGCCAGCAGTTGGGGCGGACTAGCCAATGAGCAGTTCTTC
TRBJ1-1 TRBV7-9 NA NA CASSLAPGSNTEAFF TGTGCCAGCAGCTTAGCGCCGGGGTCGAACACTGAAGCTTTCTTT
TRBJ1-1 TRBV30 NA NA CAWSTPRGNTEAFF TGTGCCTGGAGTACCCCGAGAGGGAACACTGAAGCTTTCTTT
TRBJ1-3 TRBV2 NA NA CASRDRSSGNTIYF TGTGCCAGCAGGGACAGAAGCTCTGGAAACACCATATATTTT
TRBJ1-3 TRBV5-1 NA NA CASSFPRDTSGNTIYF TGCGCCAGCAGCTTTCCACGGGACACCTCTGGAAACACCATATATTTT
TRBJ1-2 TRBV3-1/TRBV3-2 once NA CASSLGIGGGYTF TGTGCCAGCAGCCTCGGGATAGGGGGTGGCTACACCTTC
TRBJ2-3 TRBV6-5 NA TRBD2 CARGRESSTDTQYF TGTGCCAGAGGGCGGGAGTCTAGCACAGATACGCAGTATTTT
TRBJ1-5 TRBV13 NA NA CASSSTQTGGRKHSNQPQHF TGTGCCAGCAGCTCTACTCAAACGGGGGGGAGGAAACATAGCAATCAGCCCCAGCATTTT
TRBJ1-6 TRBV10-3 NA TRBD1 CAISGIPGQGNSPLHF TGTGCCATCAGCGGAATCCCGGGACAGGGAAATTCACCCCTCCACTTT
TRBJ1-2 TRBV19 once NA CASSPHETRLLGYTF TGTGCCAGTTCACCTCACGAGACGAGACTCCTAGGCTACACCTTC
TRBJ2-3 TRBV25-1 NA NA CASSDEGSGQVRDTQYF TGTGCCAGCAGTGACGAAGGGAGCGGCCAAGTGCGGGATACGCAGTATTTT
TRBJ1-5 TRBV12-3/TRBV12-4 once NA CASSLGGDQPQHF TGTGCCAGCAGTTTAGGGGGGGATCAGCCCCAGCATTTT
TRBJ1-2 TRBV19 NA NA CASSLRQERYGYTF TGTGCCAGTAGTCTGCGACAGGAGCGCTATGGCTACACCTTC
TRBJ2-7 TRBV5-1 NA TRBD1 CASSFTGGTYEQYF TGCGCCAGCAGCTTTACAGGGGGCACCTACGAGCAGTACTTC
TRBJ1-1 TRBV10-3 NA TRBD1 CAARQGTEAFF TGTGCCGCACGACAGGGCACTGAAGCTTTCTTT
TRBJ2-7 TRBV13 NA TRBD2 CASSLEGLAGVEQYF TGTGCCAGCAGCTTAGAAGGACTAGCGGGGGTCGAGCAGTACTTC
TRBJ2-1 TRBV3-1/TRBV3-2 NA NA CASSQEGVGPTDEQFF TGTGCCAGCAGCCAAGAGGGAGTCGGCCCGACCGATGAGCAGTTCTTC
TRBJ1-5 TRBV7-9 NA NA CASSRNNQPQHF TGTGCCAGCAGCCGTAACAATCAGCCCCAGCATTTT
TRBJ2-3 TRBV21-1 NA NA CASSKPASGSTDTQYF TGTGCCAGCAGCAAACCAGCTAGCGGGAGCACAGATACGCAGTATTTT
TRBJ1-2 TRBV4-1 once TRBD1 CASSQVGRGRGQNGYTF TGCGCCAGCAGCCAAGTAGGCAGGGGGCGAGGGCAGAATGGCTACACCTTC
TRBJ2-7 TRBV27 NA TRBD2 CASSSPPDGTSEQYF TGTGCCAGCAGTTCCCCGCCTGACGGGACTAGCGAGCAGTACTTC
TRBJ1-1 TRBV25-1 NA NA CASKGAGSRSTEAFF TGTGCCAGCAAAGGTGCGGGGTCCAGGAGCACTGAAGCTTTCTTT
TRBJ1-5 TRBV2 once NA CASSEGARTGWWRNQPQHF TGTGCCAGCAGTGAAGGTGCCAGGACTGGGTGGTGGCGGAATCAGCCCCAGCATTTT
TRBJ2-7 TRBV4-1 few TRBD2 CASSRRVSGGDTYEQYF TGCGCCAGCAGCCGTAGAGTGAGCGGGGGCGATACCTACGAGCAGTACTTC
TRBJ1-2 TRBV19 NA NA CASTLREGIANYGYTF TGTGCCAGTACCCTAAGGGAGGGGATAGCTAACTATGGCTACACCTTC
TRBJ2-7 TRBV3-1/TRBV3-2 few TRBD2 CASSPIAGRYEQYF TGTGCCAGCAGCCCTATAGCGGGACGGTACGAGCAGTACTTC
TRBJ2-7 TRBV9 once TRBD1 CASSGKGNRGYEQYF TGTGCCAGCAGCGGAAAAGGGAACAGGGGCTACGAGCAGTACTTC
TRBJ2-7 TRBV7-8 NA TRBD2 CASSLEAGGSYEQYF TGTGCCAGCAGCTTAGAAGCGGGAGGCTCCTACGAGCAGTACTTC
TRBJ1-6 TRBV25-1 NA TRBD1 CASSPGTGGNSPLHF TGTGCCAGCAGCCCCGGGACAGGGGGTAATTCACCCCTCCACTTT
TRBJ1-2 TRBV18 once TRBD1 CASSPRMGGQGYGYTF TGTGCCAGCTCACCACGGATGGGCGGACAGGGCTATGGCTACACCTTC
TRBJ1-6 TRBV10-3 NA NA CAISPTTKGNSPLHF TGTGCCATCAGCCCCACAACTAAGGGGAATTCACCCCTCCACTTT
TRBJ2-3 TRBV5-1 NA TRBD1 CASSLTGDTDTQYF TGCGCCAGCAGCTTAACAGGGGACACAGATACGCAGTATTTT
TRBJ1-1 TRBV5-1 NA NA CASALLSTGGTEAFF TGCGCCAGCGCGCTCCTCTCGACAGGTGGCACTGAAGCTTTCTTT
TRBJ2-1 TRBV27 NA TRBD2 CASRGLAGDNEQFF TGTGCCAGCAGGGGACTAGCGGGAGACAATGAGCAGTTCTTC
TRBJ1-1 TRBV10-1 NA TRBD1 CASKQGAGTEAFF TGCGCCAGCAAACAGGGGGCTGGCACTGAAGCTTTCTTT
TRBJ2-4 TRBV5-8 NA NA CASSFPRGPKAKNIQYF TGTGCCAGCAGCTTCCCCAGGGGACCTAAAGCCAAAAACATTCAGTACTTC
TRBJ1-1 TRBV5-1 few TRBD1 CASSATGTEPYTEAFF TGCGCCAGCAGCGCAACCGGGACAGAGCCCTACACTGAAGCTTTCTTT
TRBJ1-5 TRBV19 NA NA CASGVANSNQPQHF TGTGCCAGCGGAGTTGCGAATAGCAATCAGCCCCAGCATTTT
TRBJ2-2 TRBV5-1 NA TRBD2 CVSSWGLAGNGELFF TGCGTCAGCAGCTGGGGACTAGCGGGAAACGGGGAGCTGTTTTTT
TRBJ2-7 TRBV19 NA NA CASSQASSYEQYF TGTGCCAGTAGTCAGGCAAGCTCCTACGAGCAGTACTTC
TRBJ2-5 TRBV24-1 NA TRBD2 CATSDSRGGSGRGEETQYF TGTGCCACCAGTGATAGTAGGGGGGGTAGCGGGAGAGGAGAGGAGACCCAGTACTTC
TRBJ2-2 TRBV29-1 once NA CSVASGLTGELFF TGCAGCGTTGCCTCGGGGTTGACCGGGGAGCTGTTTTTT
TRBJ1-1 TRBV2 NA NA CANKRDFQNTEAFF TGTGCCAACAAAAGGGACTTCCAGAACACTGAAGCTTTCTTT
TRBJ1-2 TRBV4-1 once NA CASSQDTTVNYGYTF TGCGCCAGCAGCCAAGATACAACAGTTAACTATGGCTACACCTTC
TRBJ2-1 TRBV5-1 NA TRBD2 CASSLVPGGYNEQFF TGCGCCAGCAGCTTGGTTCCGGGAGGCTACAATGAGCAGTTCTTC
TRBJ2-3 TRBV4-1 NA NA CASSLGTLRTDTQYF TGCGCCAGCAGCCTTGGGACTCTACGCACAGATACGCAGTATTTT
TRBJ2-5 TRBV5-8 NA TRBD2 CASSSGLVEETQYF TGTGCCAGCAGCTCGGGACTAGTGGAAGAGACCCAGTACTTC